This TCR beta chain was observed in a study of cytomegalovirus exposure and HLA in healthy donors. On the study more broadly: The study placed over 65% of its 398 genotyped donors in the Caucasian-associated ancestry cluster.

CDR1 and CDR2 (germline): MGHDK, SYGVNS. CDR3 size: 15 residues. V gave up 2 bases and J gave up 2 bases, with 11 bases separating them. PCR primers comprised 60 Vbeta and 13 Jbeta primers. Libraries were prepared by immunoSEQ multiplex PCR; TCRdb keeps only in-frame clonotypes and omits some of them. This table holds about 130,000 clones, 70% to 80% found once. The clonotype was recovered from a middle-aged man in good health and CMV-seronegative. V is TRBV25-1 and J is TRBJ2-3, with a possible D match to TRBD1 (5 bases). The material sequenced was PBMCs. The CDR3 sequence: CASSELDTSTDTQYF. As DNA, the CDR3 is TGTGCCAGCAGTGAACTGGACACGTCCACAGATACGCAGTATTTT.